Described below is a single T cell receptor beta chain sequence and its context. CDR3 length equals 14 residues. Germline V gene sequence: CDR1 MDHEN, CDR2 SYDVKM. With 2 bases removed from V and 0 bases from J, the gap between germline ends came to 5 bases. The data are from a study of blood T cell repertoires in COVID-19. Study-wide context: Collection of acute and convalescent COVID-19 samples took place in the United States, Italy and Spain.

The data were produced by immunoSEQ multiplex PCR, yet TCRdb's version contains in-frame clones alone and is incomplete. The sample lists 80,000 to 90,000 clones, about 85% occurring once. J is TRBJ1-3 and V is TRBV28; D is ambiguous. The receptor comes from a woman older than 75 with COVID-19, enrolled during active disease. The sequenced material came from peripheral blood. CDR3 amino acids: CASSLTVSGNTIYF. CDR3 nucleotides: TGTGCCAGCAGTTTAACGGTCTCTGGAAACACCATATATTTT.